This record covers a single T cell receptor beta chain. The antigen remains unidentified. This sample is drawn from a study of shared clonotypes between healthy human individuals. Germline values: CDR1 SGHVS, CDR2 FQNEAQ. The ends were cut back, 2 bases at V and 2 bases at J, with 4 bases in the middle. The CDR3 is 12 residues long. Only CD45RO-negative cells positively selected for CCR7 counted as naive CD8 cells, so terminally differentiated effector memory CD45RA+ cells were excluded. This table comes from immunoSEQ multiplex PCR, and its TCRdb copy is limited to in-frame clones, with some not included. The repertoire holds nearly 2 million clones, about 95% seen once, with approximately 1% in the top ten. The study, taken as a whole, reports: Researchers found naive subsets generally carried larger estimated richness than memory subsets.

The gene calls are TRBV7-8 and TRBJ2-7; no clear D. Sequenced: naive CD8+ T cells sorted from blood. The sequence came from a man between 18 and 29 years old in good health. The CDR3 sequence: CASSLSPYEQYF. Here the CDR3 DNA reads TGTGCCAGCAGCTTAAGTCCCTACGAGCAGTACTTC.